This T cell receptor beta chain was sequenced in a study of cytomegalovirus exposure and HLA in healthy donors. PCR amplification relied on 60 Vbeta primers (plus 13 Jbeta primers). Measured with immunoSEQ multiplex PCR; TCRdb has only the in-frame clones, and not every one. The sample includes approximately 94,000 clones, approximately 76% of them seen just once. Regarding this clone: Its target is unknown.

The CDR3 loop spans 11 amino acids. V dropped 4 bases and J dropped 11 bases, with 12 bases sitting between them. Per the germline V gene, CDR1 is SQVTM and CDR2 is ANQGSEA. General study points: Rarity marked most TCR sequences, yet some public TCRs occurred in many donors. Association of a missense DCLRE1C variant with TCR beta V- and J-gene trimming was reported in a later analysis. In a later analysis, common viral pathogens appeared linked to several of the most significant clusters.

The sample comprised PBMCs. This rearrangement joins TRBV29-1 to TRBJ2-1, with D hard to call. This receptor was taken from a man aged 25-45 years in good health and CMV-seropositive. Written as DNA, the CDR3 is TGCAGCGTTGCCACAGATCCCCAGCAGTTCTTC. Residues: CSVATDPQQFF.